One sample yielded the 31 T cell receptor beta chains listed below, sequenced in a study of blood T cell repertoires in COVID-19. Sequencing was performed with immunoSEQ multiplex PCR; in TCRdb, only in-frame clones are kept and a portion is missing. The sample has around 240,000 clones; approximately 80% are singletons. The sequencing input was peripheral blood. These receptors originate from a middle-aged woman who had recovered from COVID-19.

The chain uses TRBV6-6 and TRBJ2-1; 8 nucleotides align to TRBD2. Trimming cost V 5 bases and J 8 bases; bases outside gene matches: 5. CDR1 is MNHNY, CDR2 SVGAGI, per germline (reference sequence). The CDR3 sequence is 13 residues long. CDR3 DNA: TGTGCCAGCAGTCGAACTAGCGGCTATGAGCAGTTCTTC. Translation gives CASSRTSGYEQFF.

The chain combines TRBV2 with TRBJ2-5; 11 bases map to TRBD2. The CDR3 contains 16 residues. CDR1 and CDR2 from the germline V gene are SNHLY and FYNNEI. With 1 base clipped from V and 3 bases from J, the junction kept 4 bases outside the gene matches. The CDR3 protein is CASSEVRLAGKETQYF. The DNA for the CDR3 is TGTGCCAGCAGTGAAGTTAGACTAGCGGGGAAAGAGACCCAGTACTTC.

This chain links TRBV18 with TRBJ2-3; TRBD2 agrees at 7 bases. The germline V gene has CDR1 KGHSH and CDR2 LQKENI. Trimming removed 0 bases from V and 3 bases from J; junction bases left unmatched: 6. CDR3 length: 16 amino acids. The CDR3 sequence: CASSPPGGVLTDTQYF. CDR3 in DNA: TGTGCCAGCTCACCACCGGGGGGGGTGTTGACAGATACGCAGTATTTT.

J is TRBJ1-4 and V is TRBV6-1, with D unclear. Trimming left V 2 bases short and J 8 bases short, with 12 bases between. CDR1 and CDR2 (germline): MNHNS, SASEGT. The CDR3 extends over 14 amino acids. DNA for the CDR3: TGTGCCAGCAGTGAATCAGGATTGGAAGAAAAACTGTTTTTT. Its protein is CASSESGLEEKLFF.

This clone was detected only once. The chain has TRBV27 and TRBJ1-1, with TRBD1 matching 8 bases. The CDR3 contains 14 residues. V trimming: 5 bases; J trimming: 5 bases; junction bases outside the gene matches: 7. Germline CDR1 and CDR2: MNHEY and SMNVEV (reference sequence). CDR3: CASSPHDRGTEAFF. The CDR3 bases are TGTGCCAGCAGTCCCCACGACAGGGGTACTGAAGCTTTCTTT.

The chain has TRBV19 and TRBJ1-6; D uncertain. The CDR3 is 14 amino acids. V lost 11 bases to trimming and J lost 7 bases, with 18 bases between them. Looked up from germline, CDR1 is LNHDA and CDR2 is SQIVND (reference sequence). For the CDR3, the DNA is TGTGCCTCCGCGAGGGCTTTGGCAAATTCACCCCTCCACTTT. It is translated as CASARALANSPLHF.

V usage is TRBV7-9 and J usage is TRBJ2-7; 7 nucleotides line up with TRBD1. The germline V gene has CDR1 SEHNR and CDR2 FQNEAQ (reference sequence). Trimming removed 7 bases from V and 8 bases from J; junction bases left unmatched: 11. The CDR3 is 13 residues long. CDR3: CASTELQGSKQYF. The CDR3, as DNA: TGTGCCAGCACCGAACTACAGGGGTCCAAGCAGTACTTC.

The chain combines TRBV6-6 with TRBJ2-2; D unresolved. This CDR3 has 13 amino acids. Germline V gene sequence: CDR1 MNHNY, CDR2 SVGAGI (reference sequence). V was pared by 6 bases and J by 6 bases, with 11 bases between. In DNA form, the CDR3 reads TGTGCCAGCAGCCCCCCCGGAGCCGGGGAGCTGTTTTTT. This codes for CASSPPGAGELFF.

CDR3 bases: TGTGCCAGCAGCTCCCGAGGGGGCAGCACAGATACGCAGTATTTT. Translating it yields CASSSRGGSTDTQYF. The chain joins TRBV11-2 to TRBJ2-3, with 7 bases matching TRBD1. Germline lookup yields CDR1 SGHAT and CDR2 FQNNGV. CDR3 size: 15 residues. The V and J ends lost 4 bases and 0 bases, in that order; junction bases with no gene match: 4. Drawing the rest from reference TRBV11-2 and TRBJ2-3, the complete variable domain is EAGVAQSPRYKIIEKRQSVAFWCNPISGHATLYWYQQILGQGPKLLIQFQNNGVVDDSQLPKDRFSAERLKGVDSTLKIQPAKLEDSAVYLCASSSRGGSTDTQYFGPGTRLTVL.

This clone was counted a few times. The rearrangement uses TRBV4-3 and TRBJ2-2, with 10 bases identical to TRBD2. Germline trimming cut 0 bases from V and 4 bases from J; bases unmatched to any gene: 8. Germline CDR1 LGHNA, CDR2 YSLEER. This CDR3 is built from 18 residues. This CDR3 reads CASSQDRVAGGITGELFF. In DNA, the CDR3 is TGCGCCAGCAGCCAAGATAGGGTAGCGGGGGGAATCACCGGGGAGCTGTTTTTT.

The V gene is TRBV7-2, the J gene TRBJ2-2; 9 bases map to TRBD2. The germline V gene has CDR1 SGHTA and CDR2 FQGNSA. The ends lost 1 base at V and 4 bases at J; junction bases unmatched: 10. There are 18 residues in the CDR3. The CDR3 DNA is TGTGCCAGCAGCTTAGAACTTGGGCTAGCGGGGCGCACCGGGGAGCTGTTTTTT. Translating gives CASSLELGLAGRTGELFF.

This rearrangement joins TRBV19 to TRBJ2-1; 9 bases agree with TRBD2. V lost 3 bases to trimming and J lost 4 bases; unmatched junction nucleotides: 7. CDR1 LNHDA and CDR2 SQIVND come from the germline V gene (reference sequence). The CDR3 extends over 16 amino acids. The CDR3 here is CASSMTSGVPYNEQFF. DNA of the CDR3: TGTGCCAGTAGTATGACTAGCGGCGTACCTTACAATGAGCAGTTCTTC.

V is TRBV5-1 and J is TRBJ1-1; 8 positions agree with TRBD1. The CDR3 is 14 amino acids. From germline, CDR1 is SGHRS and CDR2 YFSETQ. With 4 bases clipped from V and 3 bases from J, the junction kept 5 bases outside the gene matches. The CDR3: CASSIQGEDTEAFF. In nucleotides, the CDR3 is TGCGCCAGCAGCATACAGGGGGAAGACACTGAAGCTTTCTTT.

About this clone itself: At the DNA level, this CDR3 is encoded by other sequences in the same sample as well. J is TRBJ2-2 and V is TRBV3-1 (or the pseudogene TRBV3-2); D is unclear. Between the trimmed V and J ends, which lost 3 bases and 2 bases, there was a span of 4 bases. CDR3 length: 13 residues. Germline-derived CDR1 and CDR2 are LGHDT and YNNKEL (reference sequence). The CDR3 loop is CASSQANTGELFF. CDR3 DNA: TGTGCCAGCAGCCAGGCAAACACCGGGGAGCTGTTTTTT.

The chain carries TRBV6-2 or TRBV6-3 and TRBJ1-1; D possibly corresponds to TRBD1 (5 bases). Germline CDR1 and CDR2: MNHEY and SVGEGT. The CDR3 is made up of 13 amino acids. V was cut by 0 bases and J by 8 bases, with 10 bases left in between. CDR3 in amino acids: CASSYSIWTEAFF. The CDR3 region has the DNA TGTGCCAGCAGTTACTCGATTTGGACAGAAGCTTTCTTT.

The J gene is TRBJ1-2, the V gene TRBV5-1; 8 bases are a match to TRBD1. V gave up 0 bases and J gave up 4 bases; unmatched junction bases: 2. The CDR3 covers 14 residues. Looked up from germline, CDR1 is SGHRS and CDR2 is YFSETQ. The CDR3 coding sequence is TGCGCCAGCAGCTTGGATACAGGGGGCTATGGCTACACCTTC. Residues: CASSLDTGGYGYTF.

The chain is built from TRBV19 and TRBJ2-7, with TRBD2 matching 10 bases. Looked up from germline, CDR1 is LNHDA and CDR2 is SQIVND (reference sequence). V shed 4 bases, J shed 5 bases, and the junction held 2 bases outside the gene matches. The CDR3 consists of 13 residues. The CDR3, as DNA: TGTGCCAGTAGTACTAGCGGGGGTGACGAGCAGTACTTC. Amino acid sequence: CASSTSGGDEQYF.

The V and J genes are TRBV5-1 and TRBJ1-1; D is possibly TRBD1 (5 bases). CDR1 and CDR2 from the germline V gene are SGHRS and YFSETQ. This CDR3 is built from 15 residues. V lost 0 bases to trimming and J lost 2 bases, with 11 bases between them. CDR3 protein: CASSLELTGNTEAFF. The CDR3 bases are TGCGCCAGCAGCTTGGAATTAACAGGTAACACTGAAGCTTTCTTT.

The V gene is TRBV6-2 or TRBV6-3, the J gene TRBJ2-6; D is undetermined. The V end lost 2 bases, the J end lost 2 bases, and 7 bases lay between the germline ends. Germline values: CDR1 MNHEY, CDR2 SVGEGT. The CDR3 loop spans 15 amino acids. DNA for the CDR3: TGTGCCAGCAGTTACCGGCAGGCTGGGGCCAACGTCCTGACTTTC. Its protein is CASSYRQAGANVLTF.

CDR3 loop: CASSLMTASGGVYEQYF. CDR3 nucleotide sequence: TGTGCCAGCAGCTTAATGACTGCTAGCGGGGGCGTGTACGAGCAGTACTTC. V is TRBV5-5 and J is TRBJ2-7, with 10 bases fitting TRBD2. The J segment lost 4 bases and the V segment lost 2 bases, leaving 12 bases of the junction unmatched. The CDR3 length is 17 residues. Germline values: CDR1 SGHKS, CDR2 YYEKEE (reference sequence).

This chain links TRBV10-3 with TRBJ1-2; TRBD1 matches 7 bases. The CDR3 contains 13 residues. Looked up from germline, CDR1 is ENHRY and CDR2 is SYGVKD. J was trimmed by 7 bases and V by 10 bases; bases with no gene match: 12. The CDR3 region has the DNA TGTGCCACCTCTGTGGAGGGGGCTTTTGGCTACACCTTC. Residues: CATSVEGAFGYTF.

This clone showed up just once. The gene calls are TRBV2 and TRBJ2-2, with 7 bases fitting TRBD2. This CDR3 comprises 15 residues. J was trimmed by 0 bases and V by 5 bases; bases with no gene match: 3. Per germline, CDR1 SNHLY and CDR2 FYNNEI. For the CDR3, the DNA is TGTGCCAGCAGTCAGCGGGACGCGAACACCGGGGAGCTGTTTTTT. It is translated as CASSQRDANTGELFF.

V is TRBV28 and J is TRBJ2-5, with D maybe TRBD2 (6 bases). The germline CDR1 and CDR2 sequences are MDHEN and SYDVKM. This CDR3 is built from 14 residues. Trimming pared 5 bases from V and 8 bases from J, leaving 18 bases between. The CDR3 spells CASSGAGGALTQYF. Here the CDR3 DNA reads TGTGCCAGCAGTGGGGCCGGGGGAGCCCTCACCCAGTACTTC.

The genes are TRBV5-6 and TRBJ2-3; 9 bases are shared with TRBD1. Germline V CDR1 and CDR2: SGHDT, YYEEEE. This CDR3 has 14 amino acids. V gave up 1 base and J gave up 4 bases; unmatched junction bases: 1. CDR3: CASSLHRGPDTQYF. CDR3 sequence (DNA): TGTGCCAGCAGCTTGCACAGGGGGCCAGATACGCAGTATTTT.

The chain combines TRBV6-1 with TRBJ1-2, with TRBD1 matching over 9 bases. This CDR3 has 17 amino acids. Germline V CDR1 and CDR2: MNHNS, SASEGT. V shed 0 bases, J shed 4 bases, and the junction held 9 bases outside the gene matches. Here the CDR3 DNA reads TGTGCCAGCAGTGAAGCGCTGGGACAGGGTGGAACCTATGGCTACACCTTC. Amino acid sequence: CASSEALGQGGTYGYTF.

The genes are TRBV3-1 (or the pseudogene TRBV3-2) and TRBJ1-1; maybe TRBD1 (5 bases). CDR1 and CDR2 from the germline V gene are LGHDT and YNNKEL (reference sequence). The length of the CDR3 is 13 residues. V lost 4 bases to trimming and J lost 5 bases, with 11 bases between them. CDR3 in amino acids: CASSRPGGTEAFF. CDR3 in DNA: TGTGCCAGCAGCCGCCCCGGGGGGACTGAAGCTTTCTTT.

The V call is TRBV6-6, the J call TRBJ1-1; D gene unclear. Germline V lookup: CDR1 MNHNY, CDR2 SVGAGI (reference sequence). There are 15 residues in the CDR3. With 1 base removed from V and 5 bases from J, the gap between germline ends came to 14 bases. In DNA form, the CDR3 reads TGTGCCAGCAGTTACTTGGGCCATCCGGGGACTGAAGCTTTCTTT. Its protein is CASSYLGHPGTEAFF.

The chain links TRBV5-6 to TRBJ2-3, with TRBD2 as a possible D gene (5 bases). This CDR3 is built from 14 residues. The germline V and J ends were trimmed by 0 bases and 2 bases, with 7 bases remaining between them. Germline CDR1 SGHDT, CDR2 YYEEEE. The CDR3 DNA sequence: TGTGCCAGCAGCTTGGGCGGGCCCACAGATACGCAGTATTTT. Its translation is CASSLGGPTDTQYF.

This rearrangement joins TRBV18 to TRBJ1-4; 7 bases map to TRBD1. V was clipped by 2 bases and J by 2 bases; unmatched bases: 2. The CDR3 totals 15 residues. Looked up from germline, CDR1 is KGHSH and CDR2 is LQKENI. The DNA of the CDR3 is TGTGCCAGCTCACCAGACAGGGCGACTAATGAAAAACTGTTTTTT. Translation gives CASSPDRATNEKLFF.

This clone was detected a few times. The rearrangement joins TRBV5-1 to TRBJ2-3; 8 nucleotides agree with TRBD1. Per the germline V gene, CDR1 is SGHRS and CDR2 is YFSETQ. The CDR3 spans 15 residues. Trimming cost V 3 bases and J 3 bases; bases outside gene matches: 6. In DNA, the CDR3 is TGCGCCAGCAGCTCCGCAGGGGGCCCAACAGATACGCAGTATTTT. It specifies CASSSAGGPTDTQYF.

V gene TRBV19 combines with J gene TRBJ2-5; 12 bases fit TRBD2. The CDR3 is made up of 16 amino acids. The V segment lost 5 bases and the J segment 3 bases; nucleotides outside the gene matches: 7. Germline lookup yields CDR1 LNHDA and CDR2 SQIVND (reference sequence). In nucleotides, the CDR3 is TGTGCCAGTAGTTCCTTCAGGACTAGCGGGGAAGAGACCCAGTACTTC. Amino acid sequence: CASSSFRTSGEETQYF.